These 13 T cell receptor beta chains originate from one sample sequenced in a study of control samples from healthy donors and cancer patients. Sequencing was performed with immunoSEQ multiplex PCR; in TCRdb, only in-frame clones are kept and a portion is missing. Of 400,000 to 450,000 clones in the sample, roughly 90% were seen once. Sequencing was carried out using PBMCs. These receptors all stem from a man aged 40-49 years with head and neck cancer.

This clone came up a few times. V gene TRBV24-1 combines with J gene TRBJ2-7; weak D call: TRBD2 (7 bases). Germline CDR1 reads KGHDR; CDR2 reads SFDVKD. The CDR3 runs to 13 residues. V lost 9 bases, J lost 7 bases, and 18 bases lay in between. The CDR3 region is CATGSRGGLEQYF. CDR3 DNA: TGTGCCACCGGCTCGAGGGGGGGGTTGGAGCAGTACTTC.

CDR3 sequence reads: CASRPPGWSYEQYF. The CDR3 DNA is TGTGCCAGCAGACCCCCGGGGTGGTCCTACGAGCAGTACTTC. The chain links TRBV6-5 to TRBJ2-7, with a possible D match to TRBD2 (5 bases). Germline values: CDR1 MNHEY, CDR2 SVGAGI. The ends were cut back, 6 bases at V and 1 base at J, with 13 bases in the middle. This CDR3 contains 14 residues.

The chain uses TRBV6-6 and TRBJ1-5; 9 bases line up with TRBD1. The V gene end was trimmed by 0 bases and the J gene end by 6 bases; junction bases not matched to a gene: 6. This CDR3 has 16 amino acids. CDR1 MNHNY and CDR2 SVGAGI come from the germline V gene (reference sequence). The DNA of the CDR3 is TGTGCCAGCAGTTACTCGGGACAGGGTGTACTTCAGCCCCAGCATTTT. The encoded protein is CASSYSGQGVLQPQHF.

This clone was seen just once. The chain links TRBV18 to TRBJ2-3; maybe TRBD2 (6 bases). This CDR3 is 15 amino acids long. V was shortened by 4 bases and J by 2 bases, with 13 bases between the two germline ends. Germline-derived CDR1 and CDR2 are KGHSH and LQKENI. The CDR3 loop is CASSLTRGSTDTQYF. The CDR3 DNA reads as TGTGCCAGCTCACTTACCCGGGGGTCCACAGATACGCAGTATTTT.

This chain uses TRBV2 with TRBJ2-3; D might be TRBD2 (6 bases). The V end lost 11 bases, the J end lost 2 bases, and 14 bases lay between the germline ends. CDR1 and CDR2 (germline): SNHLY, FYNNEI. The CDR3 length is 13 residues. The CDR3: CAGGPGDTDTQYF. CDR3 in DNA: TGTGCCGGCGGGCCGGGGGACACAGATACGCAGTATTTT.

The rearrangement links TRBV29-1 to TRBJ2-1; the match to TRBD2 covers 10 bases. CDR1 and CDR2 from the germline V gene are SQVTM and ANQGSEA. This CDR3 has 14 amino acids. Germline trimming cut 6 bases from V and 8 bases from J; bases unmatched to any gene: 10. The CDR3 loop is CSVRTSGGGYEQFF. CDR3 in DNA: TGCAGCGTGAGGACTAGCGGAGGTGGATATGAGCAGTTCTTC.

The V call is TRBV11-2, the J call TRBJ1-2; D gene unclear. The V gene's germline CDR1 is SGHAT and CDR2 FQNNGV. This CDR3 comprises 13 residues. Trimming took 7 bases from V and 0 from J, leaving 9 bases between them. CDR3 protein: CASNPGTNYGYTF. The CDR3 region has the DNA TGTGCCAGCAACCCCGGAACTAACTATGGCTACACCTTC.

V usage is TRBV7-8 and J usage is TRBJ2-6, with unresolved D. The CDR3 is made up of 10 amino acids. The V gene lost 5 bases and the J gene lost 12 bases, with 5 bases spanning the gap. Per the germline V gene, CDR1 is SGHVS and CDR2 is FQNEAQ. The CDR3 bases are TGTGCCAGCAGCCCCCGCGTCCTGACTTTC. Amino acids: CASSPRVLTF.

This chain connects TRBV6-6 to TRBJ2-1; D not certain. The germline CDR1 and CDR2 sequences are MNHNY and SVGAGI (reference sequence). The length of the CDR3 is 16 residues. The V end was cut by 2 bases, the J end by 6 bases, with 17 bases between. CDR3 sequence reads: CASSYVGTAPGNEQFF. The DNA for the CDR3 is TGTGCCAGCAGTTACGTTGGAACCGCGCCTGGCAATGAGCAGTTCTTC.

The chain uses TRBV7-9 and TRBJ2-7; a weak D match, TRBD1 (5 bases). CDR1 and CDR2 (germline): SEHNR, FQNEAQ (reference sequence). Trimming shortened V by 5 bases and J by 3 bases, and 8 bases separated the two germline ends. The CDR3 contains 12 residues. The CDR3 DNA reads as TGTGCCAGCAGCGACCAGGGCTACGAGCAGTACTTC. Residues: CASSDQGYEQYF.

The J gene is TRBJ1-1, the V gene TRBV28; 9 bases fit TRBD1. With V trimmed by 5 bases and J by 5 bases, 15 bases remained unmatched. The germline V gene encodes CDR1 MDHEN and CDR2 SYDVKM. The CDR3 length is 17 residues. CDR3 in DNA: TGTGCCAGCAGTGTCAACAGGGGGCGGGCACTGTTGACTGAAGCTTTCTTT. Amino acids: CASSVNRGRALLTEAFF.

The count of this clone is one. The V gene is TRBV6-4, the J gene TRBJ2-2; 7 bases line up with TRBD2. The CDR3 runs 14 residues. The V gene's germline CDR1 is MRHNA and CDR2 SNTAGT. The junction had 1 base not matched to a gene; V was cut back by 5 bases and J by 1 base. The CDR3 bases are TGTGCCAGCAGTAGCGGGGTGAACACCGGGGAGCTGTTTTTT. Its translation is CASSSGVNTGELFF.

This clone appeared many times. The V call is TRBV6-2 or TRBV6-3, the J call TRBJ2-3; D might be TRBD2 (6 bases). The CDR3 has 15 amino acids. The germline V and J ends were trimmed by 6 bases and 3 bases, with 16 bases remaining between them. In germline, CDR1 is MNHEY, CDR2 SVGEGT. The CDR3 bases are TGTGCCAGCAGCCACGGTCGACTAGTGACAGATACGCAGTATTTT. Amino acid sequence: CASSHGRLVTDTQYF.